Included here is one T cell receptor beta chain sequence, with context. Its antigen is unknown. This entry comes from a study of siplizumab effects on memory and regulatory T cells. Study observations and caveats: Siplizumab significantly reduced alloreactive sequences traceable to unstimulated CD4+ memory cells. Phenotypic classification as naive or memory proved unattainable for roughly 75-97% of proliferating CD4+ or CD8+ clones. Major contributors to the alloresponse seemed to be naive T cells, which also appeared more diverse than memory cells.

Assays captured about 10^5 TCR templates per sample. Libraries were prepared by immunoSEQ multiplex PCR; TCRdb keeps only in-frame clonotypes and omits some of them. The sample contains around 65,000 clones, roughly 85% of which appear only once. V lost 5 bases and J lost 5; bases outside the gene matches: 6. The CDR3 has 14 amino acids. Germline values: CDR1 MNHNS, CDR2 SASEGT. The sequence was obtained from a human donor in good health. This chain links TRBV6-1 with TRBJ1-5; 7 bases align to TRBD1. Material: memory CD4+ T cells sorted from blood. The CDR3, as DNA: TGTGCCAGCAGTCTTCAGGGGGGGGATCAGCCCCAGCATTTT. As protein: CASSLQGGDQPQHF.